Each of the 8 T cell receptor beta chains below was sequenced from the same sample in a study of T cells in Graves' hyperthyroidism and ophthalmopathy. RNA transcripts served as the template for amplifying TCR beta CDR3 regions. The HTBI primer set served for first-round RT-PCR of the TCR CDR3. TCRdb reanalysed the multiplex PCR reads using MiXCR and keeps one entry per CDR3 protein. Seen here are under 550,000 distinct CDR3 sequences, less than 20% observed once, and the top ten hold over 45%. Source material: blood. These receptors were taken from a man aged 35-49 years with Graves' ophthalmopathy.

This clonotype has only a few counts. The CDR3 nucleotides read TGTGCCAGCAGCCAAGATGACAGGCTGGGGGAGACCCAGTACTTC. Protein product: CASSQDDRLGETQYF. This chain uses TRBV14 with TRBJ2-5, with D possibly matching TRBD1 (6 bases). The CDR3 contains 15 residues. CDR1 is SGHDN, CDR2 FVKESK, per germline. Trimming removed 0 bases at V and 5 bases at J, with 13 bases between.

The V call is TRBV20-1, the J call TRBJ1-2; 9 positions agree with TRBD1. J gave up 1 base and V 0 bases, and 6 bases lay outside the gene matches. The CDR3 runs 16 residues. CDR1 is DFQATT and CDR2 is SNEGSKA in the germline V gene (reference sequence). The CDR3 coding sequence is TGCAGTGCTAGAGATGGGAGGGACAGGGTTAACTATGGCTACACCTTC. Its protein is CSARDGRDRVNYGYTF.

In its sample, this clonotype was seen a few times. The chain recombines TRBV13 with TRBJ2-2, with TRBD2 matching over 11 bases. There are 17 residues in the CDR3. Germline V gives CDR1 PRHDT, CDR2 FYEKMQ (reference sequence). J lost 1 base, V lost 5 bases, and 6 bases had no gene match. The CDR3 here is CASSHSGTSGNTGELFF. The CDR3 DNA follows: TGTGCCAGCAGCCACTCCGGGACTAGCGGGAACACCGGGGAGCTGTTTTTT.

The rearrangement joins TRBV30 to TRBJ2-7, with D possibly being TRBD1 or TRBD2 (5 bases each). V was shortened by 3 bases and J by 1 base, with 13 bases between the two germline ends. The CDR3 has 14 residues. Germline CDR1 and CDR2: GTSNPN and SVGIG (reference sequence). CDR3 sequence reads: CAWRETGPSYEQYF. Here the CDR3 DNA reads TGTGCCTGGAGGGAGACGGGGCCATCCTACGAGCAGTACTTC.

Comment on this clonotype: Relative to the germline gene, one junction end is altered; a read error may explain this. CDR3 in DNA: TGTGCCAGCAGTGCCGAGCAGGGGGATGCTAATTATGGCTACACCTTC. It specifies CASSAEQGDANYGYTF. The V call is TRBV6-1, the J call TRBJ1-2, with 7 bases matching TRBD1. This CDR3 is 16 amino acids long. Germline-derived CDR1 and CDR2 are MNHNS and SASEGT.

This clonotype was observed once. This could be a read error, since a much larger clone is one nucleotide away. J is TRBJ2-1 and V is TRBV7-2, with D hard to call. Germline loops: CDR1 SGHTA, CDR2 FQGNSA. CDR3 length: 12 residues. CDR3 bases: TGTGCCTGCAGCCCTTACTACAATGAGCAGTTCTTC. It translates to CACSPYYNEQFF.

V gene TRBV11-2 combines with J gene TRBJ1-1; D uncertain. Per germline, CDR1 SGHAT and CDR2 FQNNGV. V shed 9 bases and J shed 0 bases, with 11 bases lying between them. The CDR3 runs 13 residues. CDR3 DNA sequence: TGTGCCAGTAACCGGCAGATGAACACTGAAGCTTTCTTT. It translates to CASNRQMNTEAFF.

This clonotype showed up just a few times. The chain carries TRBV6-2 or TRBV6-3 and TRBJ1-2, with 7 bases aligning to TRBD1. The CDR3 has 13 amino acids. The V gene's germline CDR1 is MNHEY and CDR2 SVGEGT. V lost 6 bases to trimming and J lost 6 bases; unmatched junction nucleotides: 7. The CDR3 sequence is CASRPQGPNGYTF. In DNA, the CDR3 is TGTGCCAGCAGGCCACAGGGGCCGAATGGCTACACCTTC.